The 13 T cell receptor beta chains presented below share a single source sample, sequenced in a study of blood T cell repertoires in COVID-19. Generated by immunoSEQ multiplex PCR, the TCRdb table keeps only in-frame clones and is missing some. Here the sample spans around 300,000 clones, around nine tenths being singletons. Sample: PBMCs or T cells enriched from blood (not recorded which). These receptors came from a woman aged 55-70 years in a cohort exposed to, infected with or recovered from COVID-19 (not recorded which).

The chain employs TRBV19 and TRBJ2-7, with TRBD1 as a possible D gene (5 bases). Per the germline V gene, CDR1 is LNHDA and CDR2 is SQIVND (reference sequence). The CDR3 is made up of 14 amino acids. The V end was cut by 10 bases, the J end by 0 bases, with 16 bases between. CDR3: CATKGRRSSYEQYF. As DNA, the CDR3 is TGTGCCACCAAGGGGCGCAGGAGCTCCTACGAGCAGTACTTC.

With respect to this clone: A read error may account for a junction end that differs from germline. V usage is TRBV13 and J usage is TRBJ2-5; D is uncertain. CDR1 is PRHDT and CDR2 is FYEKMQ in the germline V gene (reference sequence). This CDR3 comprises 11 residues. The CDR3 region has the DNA TGTGCCAGCAGTTCTAAAGAAACCCAGTACTTC. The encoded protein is CASSSKETQYF.

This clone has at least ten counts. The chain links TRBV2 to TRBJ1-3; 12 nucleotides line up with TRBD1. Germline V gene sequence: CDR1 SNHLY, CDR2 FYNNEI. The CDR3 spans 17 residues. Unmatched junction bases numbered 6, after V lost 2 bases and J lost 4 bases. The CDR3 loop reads CASSERGTGGIGNTIYF. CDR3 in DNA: TGTGCCAGCAGTGAAAGGGGGACAGGGGGCATCGGAAACACCATATATTTT.

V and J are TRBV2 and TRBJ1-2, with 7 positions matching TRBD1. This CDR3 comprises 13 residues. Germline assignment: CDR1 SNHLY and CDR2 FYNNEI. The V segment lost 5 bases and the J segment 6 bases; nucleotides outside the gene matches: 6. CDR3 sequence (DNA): TGTGCCAGCAGTCGTAACAGGGGAGATGGCTACACCTTC. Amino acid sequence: CASSRNRGDGYTF.

CDR3 protein: CASGDRDRYGYTF. CDR3 bases: TGTGCCAGCGGTGACAGGGACCGCTATGGCTACACCTTC. The rearrangement links TRBV11-1 to TRBJ1-2; 7 bases are shared with TRBD1. CDR3 length: 13 residues. Germline V gives CDR1 SGHAT, CDR2 FQDESV (reference sequence). The V gene end was trimmed by 8 bases and the J gene end by 4 bases; junction bases not matched to a gene: 7. Variable domain in full (rest from reference TRBV11-1 and TRBJ1-2): EAEVAQSPRYKITEKSQAVAFWCDPISGHATLYWYRQILGQGPELLVQFQDESVVDDSQLPKDRFSAERLKGVDSTLKIQPAELGDSAMYLCASGDRDRYGYTFGSGTRLTVV.

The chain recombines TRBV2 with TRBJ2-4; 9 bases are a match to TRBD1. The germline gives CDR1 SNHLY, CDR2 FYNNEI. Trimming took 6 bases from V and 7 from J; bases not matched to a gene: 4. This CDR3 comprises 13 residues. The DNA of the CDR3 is TGTGCCAGCAGACAGGGGGCGCTGAACATTCAGTACTTC. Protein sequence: CASRQGALNIQYF.

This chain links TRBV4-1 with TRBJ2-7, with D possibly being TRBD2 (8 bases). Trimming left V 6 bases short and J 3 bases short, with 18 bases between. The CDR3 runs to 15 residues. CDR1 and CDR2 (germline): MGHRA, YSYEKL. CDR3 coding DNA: TGCGCCAGCAGTCTCCGGGACAGCGGGGGCTACGAGCAGTACTTC. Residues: CASSLRDSGGYEQYF.

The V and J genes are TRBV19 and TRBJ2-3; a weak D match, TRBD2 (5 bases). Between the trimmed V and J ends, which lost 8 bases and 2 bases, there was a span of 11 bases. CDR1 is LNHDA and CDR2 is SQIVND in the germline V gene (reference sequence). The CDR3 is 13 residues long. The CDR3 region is CASSVRVTDTQYF. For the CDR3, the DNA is TGTGCCAGTTCAGTGAGGGTCACAGATACGCAGTATTTT.

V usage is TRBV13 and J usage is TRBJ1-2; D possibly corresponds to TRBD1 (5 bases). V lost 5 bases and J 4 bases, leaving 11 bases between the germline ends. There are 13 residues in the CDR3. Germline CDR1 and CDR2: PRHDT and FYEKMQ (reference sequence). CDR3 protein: CASSLERGYGYTF. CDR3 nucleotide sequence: TGTGCCAGCAGCCTAGAAAGGGGCTATGGCTACACCTTC.

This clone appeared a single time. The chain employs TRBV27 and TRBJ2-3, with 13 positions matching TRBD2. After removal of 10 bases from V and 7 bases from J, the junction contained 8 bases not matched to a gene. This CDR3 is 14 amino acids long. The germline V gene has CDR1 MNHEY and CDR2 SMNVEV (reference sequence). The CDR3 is CATTSGRALYTQYF. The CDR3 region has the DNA TGTGCCACCACTAGCGGGAGGGCCTTATATACGCAGTATTTT.

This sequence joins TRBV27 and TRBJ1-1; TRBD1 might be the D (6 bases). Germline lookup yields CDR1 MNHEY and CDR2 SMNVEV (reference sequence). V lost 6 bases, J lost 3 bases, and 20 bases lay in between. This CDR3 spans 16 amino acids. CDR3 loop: CASRYRVGRRDTEAFF. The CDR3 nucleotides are TGTGCCAGCAGGTACAGGGTGGGGCGGCGGGACACTGAAGCTTTCTTT.

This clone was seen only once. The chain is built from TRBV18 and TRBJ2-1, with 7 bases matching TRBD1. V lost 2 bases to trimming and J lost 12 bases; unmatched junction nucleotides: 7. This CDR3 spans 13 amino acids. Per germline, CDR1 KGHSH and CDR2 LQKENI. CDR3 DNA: TGTGCCAGCTCACCAGCAGGGGGAATTCTGCAGTTCTTC. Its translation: CASSPAGGILQFF.

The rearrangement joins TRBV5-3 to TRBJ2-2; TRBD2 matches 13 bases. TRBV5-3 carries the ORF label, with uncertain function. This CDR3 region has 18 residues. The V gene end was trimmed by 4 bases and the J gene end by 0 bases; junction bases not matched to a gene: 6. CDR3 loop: CARSLRTSGGPNTGELFF. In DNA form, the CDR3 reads TGTGCCAGAAGCCTAAGGACTAGCGGGGGACCGAACACCGGGGAGCTGTTTTTT.